These 20 T cell receptor beta chains originate from one sample sequenced in a study of CD8+CD57+ T cells in acquired aplastic anemia. Genomic DNA templated the TCR beta VDJ and CDR3 profiling. TCRdb itself ran the reads through MiXCR, one entry per CDR3 protein. Of approximately 300,000 distinct CDR3 sequences in the sample, around three fifths were seen once. Selection for sequencing was limited to patients who had shown CD8+CD57+ cell expansion by flow cytometry. Material for sequencing was sorted CD4+, CD8+, or CD8+CD57+ T cells (not recorded which) from PBMCs. Every receptor here comes from a human donor with aplastic anemia.

Many counts were recorded for this clonotype. The J gene is TRBJ2-2, the V gene TRBV20-1; D not resolved. V lost 5 bases to trimming and J lost 5 bases, with 9 bases between them. Germline CDR1 reads DFQATT; CDR2 reads SNEGSKA (reference sequence). The CDR3 runs 12 residues. The CDR3 DNA reads as TGCAGTGCTTTTTTTTTAACCGGGGAGCTGTTTTTT. Protein product: CSAFFLTGELFF.

V usage is TRBV3-1 and J usage is TRBJ2-2; D is perhaps TRBD1 (5 bases). Germline CDR1 and CDR2: LGHDT and YNNKEL (reference sequence). With 6 bases removed from V and 5 bases from J, the gap between germline ends came to 16 bases. The length of the CDR3 is 15 residues. The CDR3 protein is CASSQGIRLTGELFF. CDR3 nucleotide sequence: TGTGCCAGCAGTCAGGGCATCCGGTTAACCGGGGAGCTGTTTTTT.

V and J are TRBV9 and TRBJ2-3; 7 bases map to TRBD1. The ends lost 4 bases at V and 1 base at J; junction bases unmatched: 6. From germline, CDR1 is SGDLS and CDR2 YYNGEE. CDR3 length equals 15 residues. The DNA of the CDR3 is TGTGCCAGCAGCATAGGGACAGTTCGCACAGATACGCAGTATTTT. This codes for CASSIGTVRTDTQYF. Looking up the rest from reference TRBV9 and TRBJ2-3 gives the full variable domain: DSGVTQTPKHLITATGQRVTLRCSPRSGDLSVYWYQQSLDQGLQFLIQYYNGEERAKGNILERFSAQQFPDLHSELNLSSLELGDSALYFCASSIGTVRTDTQYFGPGTRLTVL.

The chain recombines TRBV9 with TRBJ1-2; a weak D match, TRBD1 (5 bases). The CDR3 spans 13 residues. The germline CDR1 and CDR2 sequences are SGDLS and YYNGEE. V was shortened by 3 bases and J by 4 bases, with 10 bases between the two germline ends. For the CDR3, the DNA is TGTGCCAGCAGCGCGGGACCTAGCTATGGCTACACCTTC. Protein product: CASSAGPSYGYTF.

In this sample, this clonotype turned up a few times. The chain has TRBV2 and TRBJ2-7, with a possible D match to TRBD2 (5 bases). The length of the CDR3 is 14 residues. Germline V gene data show CDR1 as SNHLY and CDR2 as FYNNEI. The ends were cut back, 8 bases at V and 2 bases at J, with 16 bases in the middle. The CDR3 DNA is TGTGCCAGCTCCCCTCGGCGGGTCGCCTACGAGCAGTACTTC. This translates into CASSPRRVAYEQYF.

CDR3 protein: CASSMAGRYEQYF. CDR3 in DNA: TGTGCCAGTAGTATGGCGGGTCGCTACGAGCAGTACTTC. The rearrangement uses TRBV19 and TRBJ2-7, with D perhaps matching TRBD2 (5 bases). V dropped 3 bases and J dropped 3 bases, with 9 bases sitting between them. Germline V CDR1 and CDR2: LNHDA, SQIVND (reference sequence). The CDR3 is made up of 13 amino acids.

This clonotype was recorded at least ten times. The gene calls are TRBV6-5 and TRBJ2-7; D possibly corresponds to TRBD2 (6 bases). The ends were cut back, 4 bases at V and 1 base at J, with 14 bases in the middle. Germline V lookup: CDR1 MNHEY, CDR2 SVGAGI. CDR3 length equals 15 residues. The CDR3 here is CASSLAGTGSYEQYF. CDR3 DNA: TGTGCCAGCAGTTTAGCCGGGACTGGATCCTACGAGCAGTACTTC.

This clonotype was seen at least ten times. The DNA for the CDR3 is TGTGCCAGCAACCCGACAGGGCTGGGCTACGAGCAGTACTTC. It yields the protein CASNPTGLGYEQYF. The V call is TRBV2, the J call TRBJ2-7; 7 bases agree with TRBD1. This CDR3 region has 14 residues. Germline V gene lookup returns CDR1 SNHLY and CDR2 FYNNEI. The V segment lost 7 bases and the J segment 3 bases; nucleotides outside the gene matches: 9.

A word on this clonotype: A read error may be the cause here, since a much bigger clone is one base away. The chain carries TRBV5-7 and TRBJ2-3; tentatively, D is TRBD1 or TRBD2 (5 bases each). TRBV5-7 is marked as an open reading frame, function uncertain. This CDR3 is 12 amino acids long. The V end lost 3 bases, the J end lost 8 bases, and 10 bases lay between the germline ends. This CDR3 is CASSWDRTTQYF. CDR3 bases: TGTGCCAGCAGCTGGGACCGAACTACGCAGTATTTT.

On this clonotype itself: This sequence may be a read error, since a much larger clone differs from it by one base. V is TRBV29-1 and J is TRBJ2-7; 9 positions agree with TRBD1. Trimming at V came to 6 bases and at J to 7 bases, leaving 10 bases not matched to a gene. The CDR3 has 13 amino acids. Germline assignment: CDR1 SQVTM and CDR2 ANQGSEA. The CDR3 DNA follows: TGCAGCGTGCGACAGGGGGATTACAATGAGCAGTACTTC. Translating it yields CSVRQGDYNEQYF.

This rearrangement joins TRBV29-1 to TRBJ1-1; D is undetermined. V gave up 2 bases and J gave up 1 base, with 8 bases separating them. Germline loops: CDR1 SQVTM, CDR2 ANQGSEA. This CDR3 contains 13 residues. The chain's CDR3 is CSVESGGNTEAFF. The DNA for the CDR3 is TGCAGCGTTGAAAGTGGCGGGAACACTGAAGCTTTCTTT.

The rearrangement joins TRBV15 to TRBJ1-3; TRBD1 matches at 9 bases. CDR3 length: 15 residues. Germline CDR1 reads LNHNV; CDR2 reads YYDKDF (reference sequence). Trimming cost V 5 bases and J 5 bases; bases outside gene matches: 7. The CDR3 sequence is CATSLIGTGRNTIYF. In DNA form, the CDR3 reads TGTGCCACCAGCTTAATTGGGACAGGGAGAAACACCATATATTTT.

This clonotype was seen a few times. The J gene is TRBJ2-3, the V gene TRBV5-6; TRBD2 aligns across 7 bases. Per germline, CDR1 SGHDT and CDR2 YYEEEE. Trimming cost V 3 bases and J 4 bases; bases outside gene matches: 5. The CDR3 sequence is 14 residues long. The CDR3 loop is CASSSAGAADTQYF. The CDR3 DNA is TGTGCCAGCAGCTCTGCGGGAGCCGCAGATACGCAGTATTTT.

V and J are TRBV20-1 and TRBJ2-3; maybe TRBD1 (6 bases). With 2 bases removed from V and 0 bases from J, the gap between germline ends came to 12 bases. The CDR3 is 15 amino acids. Germline-derived CDR1 and CDR2 are DFQATT and SNEGSKA (reference sequence). CDR3 DNA: TGCAGTGCTAGACTTGGACAGTCTAGCACAGATACGCAGTATTTT. It yields the protein CSARLGQSSTDTQYF.

This clonotype occurred many times. This chain links TRBV15 with TRBJ1-1, with D unclear. The V and J ends lost 4 bases and 4 bases respectively, with 13 bases between them. From germline, CDR1 is LNHNV and CDR2 YYDKDF (reference sequence). The CDR3 is 14 amino acids. This CDR3 reads CATSTDILSTEAFF. The CDR3 nucleotides are TGTGCCACCAGCACCGACATTTTAAGCACTGAAGCTTTCTTT.

The V and J genes are TRBV10-1 and TRBJ1-1, with a weak D call TRBD1 (6 bases). Germline loops: CDR1 WNHNN, CDR2 SYGVQD (reference sequence). V gave up 6 bases and J gave up 1 base, with 12 bases separating them. The CDR3 sequence is 14 residues long. The CDR3 bases are TGCGCCAGCAGCACGGGACAACAGAACACTGAAGCTTTCTTT. Translating it yields CASSTGQQNTEAFF.

The chain is built from TRBV7-6 and TRBJ1-6, with TRBD1 as a possible D gene (5 bases). There are 16 residues in the CDR3. V was pared by 4 bases and J by 7 bases, with 17 bases between. Germline lookup yields CDR1 SGHVS and CDR2 FNYEAQ. Here the CDR3 DNA reads TGTGCCAGCAGCTCCAGTGGGCGACAGAGAAATTCACCCCTCCACTTT. Protein product: CASSSSGRQRNSPLHF.

This chain's CDR3 is CASSSWVLEGSGANVLTF. The CDR3, as DNA: TGTGCCAGCAGCTCATGGGTCCTAGAGGGCTCTGGGGCCAACGTCCTGACTTTC. V is TRBV7-9 and J is TRBJ2-6; tentatively, D is TRBD2 (5 bases). The CDR3 loop spans 18 amino acids. V was clipped by 4 bases and J by 0 bases, with 16 bases between them. CDR1 SEHNR and CDR2 FQNEAQ come from the germline V gene (reference sequence).

This chain joins TRBV2 and TRBJ2-7; maybe TRBD1 (5 bases). Germline CDR1 reads SNHLY; CDR2 reads FYNNEI. The CDR3 spans 14 residues. V lost 6 bases and J lost 2, with 14 bases in between. CDR3 protein: CASRKRQSTYEQYF. The CDR3 DNA reads as TGTGCCAGCAGGAAACGACAGTCCACCTACGAGCAGTACTTC.

The V gene is TRBV7-9, the J gene TRBJ2-7, with a possible D match to TRBD2 (5 bases). The CDR3 runs 16 residues. Germline assignment: CDR1 SEHNR and CDR2 FQNEAQ (reference sequence). The germline V and J ends were trimmed by 5 bases and 1 base, with 18 bases remaining between them. The CDR3 here is CASSPPMRVGSYEQYF. CDR3 nucleotide sequence: TGTGCCAGCAGCCCACCTATGCGGGTTGGATCCTACGAGCAGTACTTC.